This TCR beta chain was sequenced for a study of blood T cell repertoires in COVID-19. At the level of the study: The United States, Italy and Spain provided the acute and convalescent COVID-19 samples. PBMCs, B-cell-depleted T cells, or T cells were the source of the cDNA or gDNA that made up the material.

As processed by the authors: It was from reference gene primer amplification that nucleated cell counts were estimated. Assay used: immunoSEQ multiplex PCR; TCRdb lists only in-frame clones, some missing. V, J and clone size reflect that table, while D and trimming were determined from the DNA. This sample has 200,000 to 250,000 clones; about four fifths occur once, and the top ten carry 6.5% to 9%. Followed longitudinally, the Seattle patients had been enrolled during active infection. After removal of 4 bases from V and 0 bases from J, the junction contained 8 bases not matched to a gene. Germline CDR1 SGHRS, CDR2 YFSETQ. The CDR3 sequence is 16 residues long.

The material sequenced was peripheral blood. This sequence originates from a woman aged 80 or over with COVID-19, enrolled during active disease. The chain has TRBV5-1 and TRBJ2-3; 7 bases are a match to TRBD1. The CDR3 bases are TGCGCCAGCAGCCTAAACAGGGGTCAGAGCACAGATACGCAGTATTTT. It specifies CASSLNRGQSTDTQYF. Complete variable domain (other parts from reference TRBV5-1 and TRBJ2-3): KAGVTQTPRYLIKTRGQQVTLSCSPISGHRSVSWYQQTPGQGLQFLFEYFSETQRNKGNFPGRFSGRQFSNSRSEMNVSTLELGDSALYLCASSLNRGQSTDTQYFGPGTRLTVL.